Listed below are T cell receptor beta chains from one sample, sequenced in a study of PD-1 blockade in classical Hodgkin lymphoma. Sequencing used immunoSEQ multiplex PCR; TCRdb keeps in-frame clones, though not all of them. Among 10,000 to 15,000 clones listed, over 75% were seen once. Here the sequenced sample was peripheral blood mononuclear cells (PBMCs), taken at baseline. The source of these receptors is a human donor with classical Hodgkin lymphoma. Both conserved end residues are part of each CDR3. A D gene is named only where the DNA matches it firmly. Size is stated for part of the rows, as once, few or many counts, or as a class when the clone is expanded.

CDR3aa: CASSIGGAGTEAFF
CDR3nt: TGTGCCAGCAGTATTGGGGGGGCTGGCACTGAAGCTTTCTTT
d_gene: NA
j_gene: TRBJ1-1
v_gene: TRBV7-2
abundance: once

CDR3aa: CASSGQSLGGNTIYF
CDR3nt: TGTGCCAGCAGTGGACAGTCCCTGGGTGGAAACACCATATATTTT
d_gene: NA
j_gene: TRBJ1-3
v_gene: TRBV28
abundance: NA

CDR3aa: CASTEKRFPYGYTF
CDR3nt: TGTGCCAGTACCGAGAAACGGTTCCCCTATGGCTACACCTTC
d_gene: NA
j_gene: TRBJ1-2
v_gene: TRBV19
abundance: NA

CDR3aa: CSVQGREQFF
CDR3nt: TGCAGCGTTCAGGGCCGTGAGCAGTTCTTC
d_gene: NA
j_gene: TRBJ2-1
v_gene: TRBV29-1
abundance: NA

CDR3aa: CASSAKSYEQYF
CDR3nt: TGTGCCAGCAGCGCAAAGAGTTACGAGCAGTACTTC
d_gene: NA
j_gene: TRBJ2-7
v_gene: TRBV7-9
abundance: few

CDR3aa: CASSSGTSGFLTYEQYF
CDR3nt: TGCGCCAGCAGCTCCGGGACTAGCGGATTTCTTACCTACGAGCAGTACTTC
d_gene: TRBD2
j_gene: TRBJ2-7
v_gene: TRBV5-1
abundance: NA

CDR3aa: CASSPGQILLYNEQFF
CDR3nt: TGTGCCAGCAGCCCCGGTCAAATACTACTCTACAATGAGCAGTTCTTC
d_gene: NA
j_gene: TRBJ2-1
v_gene: TRBV11-2
abundance: NA

CDR3aa: CASSGTAARDTGELFF
CDR3nt: TGCGCCAGCAGCGGGACAGCTGCGCGGGACACCGGGGAGCTGTTTTTT
d_gene: TRBD1
j_gene: TRBJ2-2
v_gene: TRBV5-1
abundance: NA

CDR3aa: CASSQSWGGETQYF
CDR3nt: TGTGCCAGCTCTCAATCCTGGGGAGGAGAGACCCAGTACTTC
d_gene: NA
j_gene: TRBJ2-5
v_gene: TRBV18
abundance: NA

CDR3aa: CASSPPMGAGIEAFF
CDR3nt: TGTGCCAGCAGCCCTCCCATGGGGGCTGGGATTGAAGCTTTCTTT
d_gene: NA
j_gene: TRBJ1-1
v_gene: TRBV28
abundance: NA

CDR3aa: CASTSGDLGGPGETQYF
CDR3nt: TGTGCCAGCACCTCTGGGGACTTGGGAGGGCCGGGCGAGACCCAGTACTTC
d_gene: TRBD2
j_gene: TRBJ2-5
v_gene: TRBV28
abundance: NA

CDR3aa: CASSHDRESYEQFF
CDR3nt: TGTGCCAGCAGTCACGACAGGGAGAGCTATGAGCAGTTCTTC
d_gene: TRBD1
j_gene: TRBJ2-1
v_gene: TRBV6-5
abundance: NA

CDR3aa: CASSRRLAGFYNEQFF
CDR3nt: TGTGCCAGCAGCCGACGATTAGCGGGATTCTACAATGAGCAGTTCTTC
d_gene: TRBD2
j_gene: TRBJ2-1
v_gene: TRBV5-4
abundance: few

CDR3aa: CASSLTAGAYNEQFF
CDR3nt: TGTGCCAGCAGTTTAACAGCGGGCGCCTACAATGAGCAGTTCTTC
d_gene: NA
j_gene: TRBJ2-1
v_gene: TRBV27
abundance: NA

CDR3aa: CASSLGQNYEQYF
CDR3nt: TGTGCCAGCAGCTTAGGTCAAAACTACGAGCAGTACTTC
d_gene: NA
j_gene: TRBJ2-7
v_gene: TRBV7-8
abundance: NA

CDR3aa: CASSFRDYGYTF
CDR3nt: TGTGCCAGCAGCTTCAGGGACTATGGCTACACCTTC
d_gene: NA
j_gene: TRBJ1-2
v_gene: TRBV7-9
abundance: NA

CDR3aa: CASSQGASSYNSPLHF
CDR3nt: TGCGCCAGCAGCCAAGGAGCGAGCTCCTATAATTCACCCCTCCACTTT
d_gene: NA
j_gene: TRBJ1-6
v_gene: TRBV4-1
abundance: NA